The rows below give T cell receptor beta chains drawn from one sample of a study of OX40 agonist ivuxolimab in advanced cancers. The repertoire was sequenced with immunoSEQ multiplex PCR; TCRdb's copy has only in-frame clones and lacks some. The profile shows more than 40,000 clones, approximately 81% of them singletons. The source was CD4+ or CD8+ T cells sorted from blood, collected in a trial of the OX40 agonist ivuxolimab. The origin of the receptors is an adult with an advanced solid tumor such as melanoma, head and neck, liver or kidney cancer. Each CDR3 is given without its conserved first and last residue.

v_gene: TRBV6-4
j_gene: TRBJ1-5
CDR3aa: ASSFGWNQPQH

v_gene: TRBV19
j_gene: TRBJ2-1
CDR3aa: ASSITSGDIVYNEQF

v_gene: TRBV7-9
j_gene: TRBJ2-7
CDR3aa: ASSPRQSHYEQY

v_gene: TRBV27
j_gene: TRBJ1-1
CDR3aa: ASSLGGSLTEAF

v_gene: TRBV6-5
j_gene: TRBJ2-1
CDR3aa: ASSYDPNEQF

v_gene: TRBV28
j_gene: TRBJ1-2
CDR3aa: ASDPVGLSYGYT

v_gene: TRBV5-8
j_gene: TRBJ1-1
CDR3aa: ASSLAGQGSMNTEAF

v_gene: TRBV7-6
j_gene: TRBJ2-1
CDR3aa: ASSLGLQLF

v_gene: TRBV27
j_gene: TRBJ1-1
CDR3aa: ASSLSLIMNTEAF

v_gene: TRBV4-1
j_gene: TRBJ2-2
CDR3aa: ASSPSSLGAGELF